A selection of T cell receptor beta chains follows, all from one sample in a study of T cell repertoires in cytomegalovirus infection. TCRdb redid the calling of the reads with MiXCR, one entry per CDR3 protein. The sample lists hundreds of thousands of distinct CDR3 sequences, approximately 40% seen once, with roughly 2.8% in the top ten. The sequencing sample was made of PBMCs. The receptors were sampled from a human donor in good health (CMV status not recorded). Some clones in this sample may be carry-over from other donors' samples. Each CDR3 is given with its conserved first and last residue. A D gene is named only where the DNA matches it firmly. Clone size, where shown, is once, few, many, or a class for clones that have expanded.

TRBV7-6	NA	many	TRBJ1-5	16	TGTGCCAGCAGCTTAGCTACTTGGGACGGCTATCAGCCCCAGCATTTT	CASSLATWDGYQPQHF
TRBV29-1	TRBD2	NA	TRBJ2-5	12	TGCAGCGTTGAAGATCTGGCGGGAGCCCAGTACTTC	CSVEDLAGAQYF
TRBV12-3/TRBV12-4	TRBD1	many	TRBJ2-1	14	TGTGCCAGCACTCCGGGACAGGGCCTCAATGAGCAGTTCTTC	CASTPGQGLNEQFF
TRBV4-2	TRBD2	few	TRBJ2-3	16	TGTGCCAGCAGCCAAGTTGGCGGGAGTGGTGGAGATACGCAGTATTTT	CASSQVGGSGGDTQYF
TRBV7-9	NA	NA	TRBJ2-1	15	TGTGCCAGCAGCTTTCCCGCTGCCGGAGACAATGAGCAGTTCTTC	CASSFPAAGDNEQFF
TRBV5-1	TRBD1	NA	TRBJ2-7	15	TGCGCCAGCAGCCCTGGACAGGGCCTCCTCTACGAGCAGTACTTC	CASSPGQGLLYEQYF
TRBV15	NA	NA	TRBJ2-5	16	TGTGCCACCAGCAGAGATCGCGGGCCACAAAAAGAGACCCAGTACTTC	CATSRDRGPQKETQYF
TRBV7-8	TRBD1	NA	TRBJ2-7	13	TGTGCCAGCAGCTCCAGGACAGGGCTCGGGCAGTACTTC	CASSSRTGLGQYF
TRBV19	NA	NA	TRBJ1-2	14	TGTGCCAGTAGTATTGGGGATTTGCGGAGTGGCTACACCTTC	CASSIGDLRSGYTF
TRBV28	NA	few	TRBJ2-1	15	TGTGCCAGCAGTTTTGAGCGGCTCTCCTACAATGAGCAGTTCTTC	CASSFERLSYNEQFF
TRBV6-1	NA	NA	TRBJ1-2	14	TGTGCCAGCATAAGAGGGCGCGGGAACTATGGCTACACCTTC	CASIRGRGNYGYTF
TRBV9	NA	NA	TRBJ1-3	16	TGTGCCAGCACCGGGACATGGACAGACTCTGGAAACACCATATATTTT	CASTGTWTDSGNTIYF
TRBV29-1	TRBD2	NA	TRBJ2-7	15	TGCAGCGTTGTTATTAGGGCTAGCGGGAGTTCAGGGCAGTACTTC	CSVVIRASGSSGQYF
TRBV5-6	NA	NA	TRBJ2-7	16	TGTGCCAGCAGCTCGCCCCGGACAGACTACTCCTACGAGCAGTACTTC	CASSSPRTDYSYEQYF
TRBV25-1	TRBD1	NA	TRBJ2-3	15	TGTGCCAGCAGGCAGCAGGGGGCGGGCACAGATACGCAGTATTTT	CASRQQGAGTDTQYF
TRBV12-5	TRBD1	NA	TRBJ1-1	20	TGTGCTAGTGGTTCCGCATCCCGGGACAGGGGGCGCCCCGGGGACACTGAAGCTTTCTTT	CASGSASRDRGRPGDTEAFF
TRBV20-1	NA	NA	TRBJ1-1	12	TGCAGTGCTACATTTTCGAACACTGAAGCTTTCTTT	CSATFSNTEAFF
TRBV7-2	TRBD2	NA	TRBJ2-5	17	TGTGCCAGCAGCTTAGATGGTAGCGGGAGGCGGGGCGAGACCCAGTACTTC	CASSLDGSGRRGETQYF
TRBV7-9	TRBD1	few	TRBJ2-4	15	TGTGCCAGCATCAAAGGGACAGGGCCAAAAAACATTCAGTACTTC	CASIKGTGPKNIQYF
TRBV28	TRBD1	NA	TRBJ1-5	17	TGTGCCAGCAGCCGGGGGACAGTTCGGCCAAGCAATCAGCCCCAGCATTTT	CASSRGTVRPSNQPQHF
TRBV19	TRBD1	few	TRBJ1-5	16	TGTGCCAGTAGTATTCTTCAGGGGGTTAGCAATCAGCCCCAGCATTTT	CASSILQGVSNQPQHF
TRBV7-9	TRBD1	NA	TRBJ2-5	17	TGTGCCAGCAGCTTAGAGGGGGACAGTGTAAACCAAGAGACCCAGTACTTC	CASSLEGDSVNQETQYF
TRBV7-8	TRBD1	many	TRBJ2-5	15	TGTGCCAGCAGCGCGGACAGGGTGTGGCAAGAGACCCAGTACTTC	CASSADRVWQETQYF
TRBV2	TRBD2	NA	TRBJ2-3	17	TGTGCCAGCAAGGTGTGGGGGGGAATCACTAGCACAGATACGCAGTATTTT	CASKVWGGITSTDTQYF
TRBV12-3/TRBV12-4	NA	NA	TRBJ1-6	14	TGTGCCAGCAGTCCCCGCGGAGTTAATTCACCCCTCCACTTT	CASSPRGVNSPLHF
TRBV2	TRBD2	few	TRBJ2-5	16	TGTGCCAGCAGTGACTGGGGACTAGCGGGAGCAGAGACCCAGTACTTC	CASSDWGLAGAETQYF
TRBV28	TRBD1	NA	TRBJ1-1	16	TGTGCCAGCAGTTTAAGCAGGGGGGAGGGAAACACTGAAGCTTTCTTT	CASSLSRGEGNTEAFF
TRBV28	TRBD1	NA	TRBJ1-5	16	TGTGCCAGCAGTTTAGGACAGGGTTATAGCAATCAGCCCCAGCATTTT	CASSLGQGYSNQPQHF
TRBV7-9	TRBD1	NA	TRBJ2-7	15	TGTGCCAGCAGCCCCCGGACAGGGGGTGTGCACGAGCAGTACTTC	CASSPRTGGVHEQYF
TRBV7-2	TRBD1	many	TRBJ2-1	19	TGTGCCAGCAGCTTAGGAGGGCCCGGGACAGGGGGTATCTACAATGAGCAGTTCTTC	CASSLGGPGTGGIYNEQFF
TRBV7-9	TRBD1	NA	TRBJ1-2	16	TGTGCCAGCAGCCCGCGGACAGGGAGGTACGACTATGGCTACACCTTC	CASSPRTGRYDYGYTF
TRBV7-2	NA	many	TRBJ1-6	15	TGTGCCAGCAGCTTATTGGGCAGAGACAATTCACCCCTCCACTTT	CASSLLGRDNSPLHF